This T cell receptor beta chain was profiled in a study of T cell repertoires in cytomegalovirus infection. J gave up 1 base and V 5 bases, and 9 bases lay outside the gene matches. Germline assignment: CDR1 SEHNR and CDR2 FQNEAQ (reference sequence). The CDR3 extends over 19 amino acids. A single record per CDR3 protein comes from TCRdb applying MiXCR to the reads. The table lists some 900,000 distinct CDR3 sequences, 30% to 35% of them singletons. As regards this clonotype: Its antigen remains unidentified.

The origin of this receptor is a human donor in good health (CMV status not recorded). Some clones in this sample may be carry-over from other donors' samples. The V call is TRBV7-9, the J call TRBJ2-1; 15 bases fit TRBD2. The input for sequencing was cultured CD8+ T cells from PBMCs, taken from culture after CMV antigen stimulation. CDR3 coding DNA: TGTGCCAGCAGCGTGGGACTAGCGGGGGGTAGGGGGTCCTACAATGAGCAGTTCTTC. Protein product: CASSVGLAGGRGSYNEQFF.